This T cell receptor (beta chain) comes out of a study of shared clonotypes between healthy human individuals. Germline loops: CDR1 SGDLS, CDR2 YYNGEE. The length of the CDR3 is 13 residues. Trimming left V 2 bases short and J 1 base short, with 6 bases between. This clone turned up a few times. Its antigen is still unknown. The same CDR3 can be traced to other DNA sequences in this sample. Genomic DNA per cell subset filled all wells of several immunoSEQ plates. In the sorted-subset replicate PCRs, 200 ng DNA, tens of thousands of T cell genomes, was used. Measured with immunoSEQ multiplex PCR; TCRdb has only the in-frame clones, and not every one. Found here are 1.4 million to 1.5 million clones, roughly 96% of them singletons; the top ten hold roughly 1.2%. General study findings and limits: Generation probabilities were higher for clonotypes shared across all four sorted-subset donors than for unshared ones. Relative to memory subsets, naive subsets generally showed larger estimated richness.

Sequenced material: naive CD4+ T cells sorted from blood. Subset described: CD45RA+ positively selected. The receptor comes from a man aged 25 to 45 in good health. The chain carries TRBV9 and TRBJ1-1; maybe TRBD1 (5 bases). The CDR3 here is CASSVDRNTEAFF. Here the CDR3 DNA reads TGTGCCAGCAGCGTTGACAGGAACACTGAAGCTTTCTTT.